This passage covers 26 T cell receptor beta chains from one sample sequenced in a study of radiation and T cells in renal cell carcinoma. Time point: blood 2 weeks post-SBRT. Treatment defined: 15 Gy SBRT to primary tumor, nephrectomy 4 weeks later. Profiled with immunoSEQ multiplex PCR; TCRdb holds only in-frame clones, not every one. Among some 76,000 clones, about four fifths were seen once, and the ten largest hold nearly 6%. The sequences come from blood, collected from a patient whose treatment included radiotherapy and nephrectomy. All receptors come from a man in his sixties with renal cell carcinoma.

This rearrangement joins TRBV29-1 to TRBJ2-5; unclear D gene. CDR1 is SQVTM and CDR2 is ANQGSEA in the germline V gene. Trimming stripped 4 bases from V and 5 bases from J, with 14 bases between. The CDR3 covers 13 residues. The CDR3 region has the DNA TGCAGCGTTGGGCTAACGCGTGGGGAGACCCAGTACTTC. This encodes CSVGLTRGETQYF.

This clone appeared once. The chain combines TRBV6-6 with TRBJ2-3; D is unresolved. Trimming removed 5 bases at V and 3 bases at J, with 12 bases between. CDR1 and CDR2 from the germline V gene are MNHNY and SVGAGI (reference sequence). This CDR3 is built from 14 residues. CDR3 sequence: CASSPRYPTDTQYF. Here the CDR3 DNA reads TGTGCCAGCAGTCCTCGATATCCGACAGATACGCAGTATTTT.

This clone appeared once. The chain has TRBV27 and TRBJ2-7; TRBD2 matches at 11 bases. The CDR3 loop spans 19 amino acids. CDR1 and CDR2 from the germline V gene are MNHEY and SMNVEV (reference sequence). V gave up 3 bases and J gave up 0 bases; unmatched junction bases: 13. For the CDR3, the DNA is TGTGCCAGCAGTTTCGTAGCGGGAGGGCCTTGGGGCGGCTCCTACGAGCAGTACTTC. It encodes CASSFVAGGPWGGSYEQYF.

In DNA form, the CDR3 reads TGTGCCAGCAAATTGTCCGTTCATCAGCCCCAGCATTTT. This sequence encodes CASKLSVHQPQHF. This chain uses TRBV27 with TRBJ1-5; no clear D. Germline CDR1 and CDR2: MNHEY and SMNVEV (reference sequence). Between the trimmed V and J ends, which lost 7 bases and 5 bases, there was a span of 12 bases. The CDR3 contains 13 residues.

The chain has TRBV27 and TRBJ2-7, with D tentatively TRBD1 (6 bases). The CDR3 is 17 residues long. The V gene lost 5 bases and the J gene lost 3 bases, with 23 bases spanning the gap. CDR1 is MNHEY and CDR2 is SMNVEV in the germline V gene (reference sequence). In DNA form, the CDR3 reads TGTGCCAGCAGTCCGCAGGGGTGGTACCCCAGTGGCTACGAGCAGTACTTC. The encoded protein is CASSPQGWYPSGYEQYF.

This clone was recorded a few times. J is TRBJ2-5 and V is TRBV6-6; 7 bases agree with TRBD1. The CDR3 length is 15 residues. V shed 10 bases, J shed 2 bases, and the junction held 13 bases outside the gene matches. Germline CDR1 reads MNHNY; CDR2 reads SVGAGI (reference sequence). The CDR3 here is CAIQPGTVLQETQYF. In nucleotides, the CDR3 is TGTGCCATCCAACCCGGGACAGTCCTTCAAGAGACCCAGTACTTC.

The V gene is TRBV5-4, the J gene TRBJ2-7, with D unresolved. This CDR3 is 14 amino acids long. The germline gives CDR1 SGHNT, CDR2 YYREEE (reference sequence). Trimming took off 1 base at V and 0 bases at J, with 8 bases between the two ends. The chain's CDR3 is CASSLSGSSYEQYF. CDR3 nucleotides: TGTGCCAGCAGCTTGTCCGGGTCCTCCTACGAGCAGTACTTC.

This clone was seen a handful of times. The CDR3 region is CASTRVPNEKLFF. DNA of the CDR3: TGTGCCAGCACACGAGTCCCTAATGAAAAACTGTTTTTT. The chain employs TRBV27 and TRBJ1-4, with D hard to call. The CDR3 sequence is 13 residues long. Germline CDR1 is MNHEY and CDR2 is SMNVEV (reference sequence). Deletions cut 7 bases from V and 3 bases from J, with 9 bases between.

CDR3 in DNA: TGTGCCAGCATTCGAGGGGGTTCCTACGAGCAGTACTTC. As protein: CASIRGGSYEQYF. V and J are TRBV6-1 and TRBJ2-7; D perhaps matches TRBD1 (6 bases). Germline lookup yields CDR1 MNHNS and CDR2 SASEGT. There are 13 residues in the CDR3. V was trimmed by 7 bases and J by 1 base, leaving 11 bases between them.

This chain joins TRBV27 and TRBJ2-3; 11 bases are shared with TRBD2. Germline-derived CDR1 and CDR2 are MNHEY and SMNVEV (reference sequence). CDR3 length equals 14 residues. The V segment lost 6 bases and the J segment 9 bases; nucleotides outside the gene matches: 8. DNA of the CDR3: TGTGCCAGCAGCCCTACTAGCGGGAGACAAACGCAGTATTTT. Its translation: CASSPTSGRQTQYF.

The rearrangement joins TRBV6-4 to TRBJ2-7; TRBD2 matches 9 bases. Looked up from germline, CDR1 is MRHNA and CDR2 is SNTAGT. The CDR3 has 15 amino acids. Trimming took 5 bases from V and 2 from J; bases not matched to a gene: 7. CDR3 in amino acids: CASSLLAGEAYEQYF. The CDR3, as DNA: TGTGCCAGCAGTCTTTTAGCGGGAGAAGCCTACGAGCAGTACTTC.

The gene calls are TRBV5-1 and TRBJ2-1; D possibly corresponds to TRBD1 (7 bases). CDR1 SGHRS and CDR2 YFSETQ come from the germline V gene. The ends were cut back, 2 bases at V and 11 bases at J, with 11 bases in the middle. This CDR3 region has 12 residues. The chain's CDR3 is CASSLQGRQQFF. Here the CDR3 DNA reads TGCGCCAGCAGCTTACAGGGGAGGCAGCAGTTCTTC.

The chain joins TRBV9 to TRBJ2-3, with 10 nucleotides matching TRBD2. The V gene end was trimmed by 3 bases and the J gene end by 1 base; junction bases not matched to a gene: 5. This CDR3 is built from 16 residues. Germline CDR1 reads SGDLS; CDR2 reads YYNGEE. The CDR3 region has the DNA TGTGCCAGCAGCGGAACCGGACTAGCGGGCACAGATACGCAGTATTTT. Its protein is CASSGTGLAGTDTQYF.

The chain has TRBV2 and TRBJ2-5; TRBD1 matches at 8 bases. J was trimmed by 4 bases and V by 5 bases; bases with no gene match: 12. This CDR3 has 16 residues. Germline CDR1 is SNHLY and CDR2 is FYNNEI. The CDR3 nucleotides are TGTGCCAGCAGTCCTCTCAGGGGGCTGGGGGGAGAGACCCAGTACTTC. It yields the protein CASSPLRGLGGETQYF.

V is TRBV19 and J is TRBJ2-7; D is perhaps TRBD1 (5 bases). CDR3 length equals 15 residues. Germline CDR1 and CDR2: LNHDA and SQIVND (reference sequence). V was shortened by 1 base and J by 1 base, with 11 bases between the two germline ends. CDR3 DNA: TGTGCCAGTAGTATAGGGGAAGGGGCGTCCTACGAGCAGTACTTC. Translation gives CASSIGEGASYEQYF.

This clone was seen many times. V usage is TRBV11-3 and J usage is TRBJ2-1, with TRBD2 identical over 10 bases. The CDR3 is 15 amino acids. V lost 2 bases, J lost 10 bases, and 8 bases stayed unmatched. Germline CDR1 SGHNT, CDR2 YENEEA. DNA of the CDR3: TGTGCCAGCAGCTTAAGCGGGAGGGGCGCATCAGAGCAGTTCTTC. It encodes CASSLSGRGASEQFF.

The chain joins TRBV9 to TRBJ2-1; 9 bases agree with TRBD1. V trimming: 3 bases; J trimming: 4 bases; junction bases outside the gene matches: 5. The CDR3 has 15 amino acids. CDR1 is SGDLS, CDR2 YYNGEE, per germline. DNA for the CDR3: TGTGCCAGCAGCGGTGGACAGGGGCCTTACAATGAGCAGTTCTTC. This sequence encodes CASSGGQGPYNEQFF.

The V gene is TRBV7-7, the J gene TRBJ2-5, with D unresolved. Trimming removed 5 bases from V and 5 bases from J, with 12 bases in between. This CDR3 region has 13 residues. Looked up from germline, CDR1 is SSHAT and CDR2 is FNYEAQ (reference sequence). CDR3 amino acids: CASSPGGGETQYF. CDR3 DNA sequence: TGTGCCAGCAGCCCGGGTGGTGGGGAGACCCAGTACTTC.

The CDR3 region is CASSESGGWEQYF. CDR3 nucleotide sequence: TGTGCCAGCAGTGAATCGGGCGGGTGGGAGCAGTACTTC. The V and J genes are TRBV2 and TRBJ2-7, with D perhaps TRBD2 (5 bases). The CDR3 has 13 residues. In germline, CDR1 is SNHLY, CDR2 FYNNEI. The germline V and J ends were trimmed by 2 bases and 7 bases, with 12 bases remaining between them.

This CDR3 is CASSLASSGNNEQFF. CDR3 sequence (DNA): TGTGCCAGCAGCTTAGCGTCTAGCGGGAACAATGAGCAGTTCTTC. This rearrangement joins TRBV7-2 to TRBJ2-1; 9 bases align to TRBD2. The CDR3 extends over 15 amino acids. From germline, CDR1 is SGHTA and CDR2 FQGNSA. Trimming at V came to 0 bases and at J to 5 bases, leaving 2 bases not matched to a gene.

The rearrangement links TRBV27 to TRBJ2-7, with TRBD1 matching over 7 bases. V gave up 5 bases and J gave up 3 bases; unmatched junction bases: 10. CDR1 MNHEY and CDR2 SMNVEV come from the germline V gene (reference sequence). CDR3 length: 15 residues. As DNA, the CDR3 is TGTGCCAGCAGTAAACAGGGGCCCCTTTACTACGAGCAGTACTTC. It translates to CASSKQGPLYYEQYF.

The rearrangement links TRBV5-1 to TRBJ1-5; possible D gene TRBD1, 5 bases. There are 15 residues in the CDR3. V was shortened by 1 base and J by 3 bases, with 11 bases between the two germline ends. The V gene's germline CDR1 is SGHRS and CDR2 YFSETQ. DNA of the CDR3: TGCGCCAGCAGCTTGCTAGGGGAGGACAATCAGCCCCAGCATTTT. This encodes CASSLLGEDNQPQHF.

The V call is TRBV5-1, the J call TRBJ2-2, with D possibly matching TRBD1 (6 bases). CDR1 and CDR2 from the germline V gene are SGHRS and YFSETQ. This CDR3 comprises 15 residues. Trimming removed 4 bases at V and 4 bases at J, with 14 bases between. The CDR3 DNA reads TGCGCCAGCAGCCATACAACAGGGAGCACCGGGGAGCTGTTTTTT. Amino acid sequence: CASSHTTGSTGELFF.

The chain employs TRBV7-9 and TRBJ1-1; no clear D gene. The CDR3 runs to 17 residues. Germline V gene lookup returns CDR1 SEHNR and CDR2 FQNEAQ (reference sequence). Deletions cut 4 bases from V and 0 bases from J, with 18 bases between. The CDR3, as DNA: TGTGCCAGCAGCTCCGCGGGAGACGGCCCCATGAACACTGAAGCTTTCTTT. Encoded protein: CASSSAGDGPMNTEAFF.

This chain's CDR3 is CASSLGPGQGQETQYF. The CDR3, as DNA: TGTGCCAGCAGCTTAGGACCGGGACAGGGCCAAGAGACCCAGTACTTC. The chain carries TRBV7-2 and TRBJ2-5, with TRBD1 matching over 9 bases. V lost 1 base to trimming and J lost 1 base; unmatched junction nucleotides: 4. CDR1 and CDR2 from the germline V gene are SGHTA and FQGNSA. The CDR3 extends over 16 amino acids.

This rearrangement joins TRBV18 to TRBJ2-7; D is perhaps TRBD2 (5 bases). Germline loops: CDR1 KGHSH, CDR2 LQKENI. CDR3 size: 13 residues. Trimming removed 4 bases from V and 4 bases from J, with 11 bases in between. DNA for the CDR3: TGTGCCAGCTCACAGGGAAGAGGGTACGAGCAGTACTTC. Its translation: CASSQGRGYEQYF.